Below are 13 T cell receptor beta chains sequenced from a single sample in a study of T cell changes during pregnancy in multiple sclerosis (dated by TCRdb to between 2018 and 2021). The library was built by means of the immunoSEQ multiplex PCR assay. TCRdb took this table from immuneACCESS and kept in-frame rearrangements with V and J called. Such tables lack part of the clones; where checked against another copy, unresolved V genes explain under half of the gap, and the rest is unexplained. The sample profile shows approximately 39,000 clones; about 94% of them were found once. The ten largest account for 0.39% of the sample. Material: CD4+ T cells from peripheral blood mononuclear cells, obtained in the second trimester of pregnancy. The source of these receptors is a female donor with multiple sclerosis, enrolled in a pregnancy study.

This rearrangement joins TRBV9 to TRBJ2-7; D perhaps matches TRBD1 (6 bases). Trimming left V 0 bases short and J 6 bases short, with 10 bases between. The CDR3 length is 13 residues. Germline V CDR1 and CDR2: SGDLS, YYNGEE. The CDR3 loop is CASSVATGREQYF. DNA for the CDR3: TGTGCCAGCAGCGTAGCTACAGGGCGCGAGCAGTACTTC.

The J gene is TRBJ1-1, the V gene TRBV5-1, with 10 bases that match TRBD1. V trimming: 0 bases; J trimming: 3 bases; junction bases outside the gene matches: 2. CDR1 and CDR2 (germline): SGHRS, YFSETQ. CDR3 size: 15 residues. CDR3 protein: CASSLVGTGDTEAFF. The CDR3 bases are TGCGCCAGCAGCTTGGTAGGGACAGGGGACACTGAAGCTTTCTTT.

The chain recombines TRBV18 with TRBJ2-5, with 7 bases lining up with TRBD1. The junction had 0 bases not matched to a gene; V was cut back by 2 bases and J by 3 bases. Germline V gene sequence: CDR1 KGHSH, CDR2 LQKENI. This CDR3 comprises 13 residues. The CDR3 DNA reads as TGTGCCAGCTCACCAGGGACAGAAGAGACCCAGTACTTC. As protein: CASSPGTEETQYF.

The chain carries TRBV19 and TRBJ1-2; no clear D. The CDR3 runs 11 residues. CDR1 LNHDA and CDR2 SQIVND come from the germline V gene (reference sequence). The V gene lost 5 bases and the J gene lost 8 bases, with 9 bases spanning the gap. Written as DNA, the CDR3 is TGTGCCAGTAGTCAACAGTTGGGCTACACCTTC. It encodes CASSQQLGYTF.

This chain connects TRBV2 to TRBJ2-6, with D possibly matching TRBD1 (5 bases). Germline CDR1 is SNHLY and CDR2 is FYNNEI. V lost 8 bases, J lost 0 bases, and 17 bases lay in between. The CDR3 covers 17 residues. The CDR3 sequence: CASQLTAGPSGANVLTF. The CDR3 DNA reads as TGTGCCAGCCAACTAACGGCAGGGCCCTCTGGGGCCAACGTCCTGACTTTC.

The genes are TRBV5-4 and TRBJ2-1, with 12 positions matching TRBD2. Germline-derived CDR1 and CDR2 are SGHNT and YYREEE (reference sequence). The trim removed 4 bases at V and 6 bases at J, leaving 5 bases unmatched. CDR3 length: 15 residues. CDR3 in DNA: TGTGCCAGCAGCCTGACTAGCGGGAGAGGCAATGAGCAGTTCTTC. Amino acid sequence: CASSLTSGRGNEQFF.

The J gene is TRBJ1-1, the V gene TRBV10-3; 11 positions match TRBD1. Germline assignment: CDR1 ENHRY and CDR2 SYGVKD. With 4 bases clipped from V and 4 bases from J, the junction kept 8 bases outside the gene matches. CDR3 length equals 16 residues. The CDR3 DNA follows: TGTGCCATCAGTGTACGGACAGGGGGCGAGGTCACTGAAGCTTTCTTT. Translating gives CAISVRTGGEVTEAFF.

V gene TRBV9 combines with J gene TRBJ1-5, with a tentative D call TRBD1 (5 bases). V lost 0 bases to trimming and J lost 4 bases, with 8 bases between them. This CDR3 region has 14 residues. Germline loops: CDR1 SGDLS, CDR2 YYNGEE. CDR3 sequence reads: CASSVGRENQPQHF. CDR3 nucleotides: TGTGCCAGCAGCGTAGGCAGGGAAAATCAGCCCCAGCATTTT.

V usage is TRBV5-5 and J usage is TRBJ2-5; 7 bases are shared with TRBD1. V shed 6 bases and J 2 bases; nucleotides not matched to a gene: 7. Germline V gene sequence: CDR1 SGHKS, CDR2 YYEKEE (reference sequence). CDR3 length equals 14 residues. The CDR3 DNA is TGTGCCAGCACCCCGACAGGGACACAAGAGACCCAGTACTTC. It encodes CASTPTGTQETQYF.

The CDR3 coding sequence is TGTGCCGCCTCTAGCGGGGGGGGTTACAATGAGCAGTTCTTC. Translating gives CAASSGGGYNEQFF. The rearrangement joins TRBV30 to TRBJ2-1, with 12 bases lining up with TRBD2. Germline loops: CDR1 GTSNPN, CDR2 SVGIG (reference sequence). The V and J ends lost 8 bases and 4 bases, in that order; junction bases with no gene match: 6. The CDR3 consists of 14 residues.

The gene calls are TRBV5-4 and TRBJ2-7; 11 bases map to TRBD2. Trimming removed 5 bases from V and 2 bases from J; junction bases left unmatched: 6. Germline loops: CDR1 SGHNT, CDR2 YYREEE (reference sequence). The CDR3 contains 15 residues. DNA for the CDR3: TGTGCCAGCAGAAATGGGACTAGCGGAACCTACGAGCAGTACTTC. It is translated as CASRNGTSGTYEQYF.

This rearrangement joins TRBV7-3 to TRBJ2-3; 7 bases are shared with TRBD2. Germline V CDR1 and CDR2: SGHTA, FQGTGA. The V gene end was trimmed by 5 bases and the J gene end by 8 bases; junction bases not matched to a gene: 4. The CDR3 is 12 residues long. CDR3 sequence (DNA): TGTGCCAGCAGCCCTCCGGGGGGTACGCAGTATTTT. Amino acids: CASSPPGGTQYF.

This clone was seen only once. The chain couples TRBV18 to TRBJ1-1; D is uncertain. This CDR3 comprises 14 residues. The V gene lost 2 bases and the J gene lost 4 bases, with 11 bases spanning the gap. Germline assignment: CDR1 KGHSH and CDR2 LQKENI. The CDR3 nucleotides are TGTGCCAGCTCACCATTGTCAGGTAGCACTGAAGCTTTCTTT. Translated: CASSPLSGSTEAFF.